The entry that follows covers one T cell receptor (beta chain) sequence. CDR1 and CDR2 from the germline V gene are MNHEY and SVGAGI. The CDR3 sequence is 15 residues long. J lost 4 bases, V lost 6 bases, and 11 bases had no gene match. This entry belongs to a study of cytomegalovirus exposure and HLA in healthy donors. The study ran its PCR with 60 Vbeta and 13 Jbeta primers. Some clones are missing from TCRdb's copy, which holds only in-frame ones; the method was immunoSEQ multiplex PCR. The sample has roughly 100,000 clones; around 80% are singletons. Material for sequencing was PBMCs. The rearrangement joins TRBV6-5 to TRBJ2-7, with 8 positions matching TRBD1. The TCR comes from a young woman in good health and CMV-seropositive. CDR3 DNA: TGTGCCAGCAGATCCGCTGGGACAGGCGTTTACGAGCAGTACTTC. Amino acid sequence: CASRSAGTGVYEQYF.